The entry that follows covers one T cell receptor (beta chain) sequence. The data were taken from a study of shared T cell receptors in the human thymus. Clones were sequenced by immunoSEQ multiplex PCR, and TCRdb holds only the in-frame ones, with some missing. The table lists 650,000 to 950,000 clones, approximately 83% of them singletons, with 0.0095% to 0.011% in the top ten. Germline V gene data show CDR1 as SNHLY and CDR2 as FYNNEI. This CDR3 region has 15 residues. V lost 8 bases, J lost 0 bases, and 17 bases lay in between. These sequences were also reported in another study, on human thymus T cells. As that study records: It was from resections taken during corrective heart surgery that the thymus tissue came. The authors found apparently biased V and J gene usage in thymic and blood repertoires. Related research reported highly overlapping thymic repertoires among unrelated individuals.

Source material: thymocytes. The chain is built from TRBV2 and TRBJ2-7; tentatively, D is TRBD2 (6 bases). This receptor was obtained from a girl under three years old with a congenital heart defect. Written as DNA, the CDR3 is TGTGCCAGCGCCCCTAATCTAGCGCCCTCCTACGAGCAGTACTTC. This encodes CASAPNLAPSYEQYF.